This TCR beta chain was sequenced for a study of CD8+ T cells in alopecia areata (dated by TCRdb to the late 2010s). About the study as a whole: Treated patients were enrolled in an open-label pilot trial of oral tofacitinib at 5 to 10 mg twice daily for moderate-to-severe alopecia areata. RNA was extracted with the PAXgene miRNA kit for fixed scalp, the miRNeasy kit for PBMCs, and the RNeasy kit for mouse skin. TCRbeta CDR3 regions were amplified by immunoSEQ multiplex PCR using 35 Vbeta forward and 13 Jbeta reverse primers. Biopsies were taken from tofacitinib-treated patients at baseline and at 4 and 24 weeks of treatment, and a later scalp biopsy was taken in several of the tofacitinib-treated patients. High-throughput TCRbeta sequencing was used to examine T cell clonal expansion in alopecia areata in both the C3H/HeJ mouse model and human patients. Human TCRbeta sequencing covered scalp tissue and sorted CD4+ and CD8+ peripheral blood T cells from patchy and totalis/universalis alopecia areata patients and healthy controls. Patients stayed on tofacitinib for 6 to 18 months and then had 6 months of follow-up off drug so that delayed response and recurrence could be assessed. Scalp clonality was compared across normal scalp (n=4), patchy alopecia areata scalp (n=8), and alopecia totalis/universalis scalp (n=8). The study at large found these results: Unlike mouse skin, which is dominated by gammadelta T cells, normal human skin has resident alphabeta T cells that are also sequenced, and this complicates analysis of the scalp TCR repertoire. TCR sequences shared between patients were less clear than in mice, possibly partly because of HLA diversity in the patient population. Compared with normal scalp, lesional scalp, particularly in alopecia totalis/universalis, had higher clonality and more expanded CD8+ clones, which suggests antigenic drive.

Libraries were built with the immunoSEQ multiplex PCR assay. RNA was extracted from all samples and reverse transcribed into cDNA, which served as template for TCR sequencing. SuperScript III was used for first-strand cDNA synthesis, primed with a 2:1 mix of oligo-dT and random hexamers. A synthetic immune receptor repertoire was used to assess amplification bias, and residual bias was removed computationally. The study's processing was this. After raw reads were preprocessed to remove errors, the CDR3 was defined following IMGT conventions as running from the conserved cysteine to phenylalanine. Clonality was computed as 1 minus the Shannon entropy, with the entropy normalized by log2 of the number of productive unique TCRs. Whether scalp clones were CD4 or CD8 was inferred by matching scalp TCRbeta sequences against CD4 and CD8 repertoires sorted from blood. In its TCRdb copy, this immuneACCESS table keeps in-frame sequences only and misses some clones. Where compared with another copy, unresolved V genes explain less than half of these, and the others have no known cause. That table is the source of V, J and clone size, and D and trimming were worked out from the DNA. For this sample the table gives about 130,000 clones, of which roughly 62% were detected only once. Clones ranked in the top ten supply 5% to 7% of the sample.

The sample's time point, from its label and the paper: baseline before oral tofacitinib. Peripheral blood and lesional scalp punch biopsies were obtained from patients with alopecia areata. PBMCs were isolated by density centrifugation and stained for CD3, CD4 and CD8, and CD4+ and CD8+ T cells were sorted on a FACSAria. As to this clone: Its antigen is not yet known. Base-call qualities are not available, and no considerably larger clone is one nucleotide away.

The trim is 5 bases for V and 9 bases for J, with a gap of 12 bases between the germline ends. Including cysteine and phenylalanine, the CDR3 has 11 amino acids. Only the CDR3 DNA is retained, 33 bases long and in frame from the first base. The CDR1 and CDR2 encoded by the germline V gene (reference sequence) are DFQATT and SNEGSKA. The sequence derives from a human donor with alopecia areata. Recombination linked TRBV20-1 to TRBJ2-3; TRBD2 is a possible D gene, resting on 5 matching bases. Sample: CD4+ T cells sorted from blood, taken at week 0. The CDR3: CSAGVGVTQYF. The sequence in DNA is TGCAGTGCTGGAGTCGGGGTGACGCAGTATTTT.